This TCR beta chain was sequenced during a study of radiation and T cells in renal cell carcinoma. Time point denoted: blood 2 weeks post-SBRT. The sample's treatment: 15 Gy SBRT to primary tumor, nephrectomy 4 weeks later. Clones were read by immunoSEQ multiplex PCR, and TCRdb kept only the in-frame ones, dropping some. The sample contains approximately 120,000 clones, around 81% of which appear only once. Germline V gene sequence: CDR1 LGHNA, CDR2 YSLEER. V gave up 5 bases and J gave up 3 bases; unmatched junction bases: 3. The CDR3 runs 13 residues. The sequence was obtained from a man aged 50 to 59 with renal cell carcinoma. Specimen: blood, collected from a patient whose treatment included radiotherapy and nephrectomy. V gene TRBV4-3 combines with J gene TRBJ2-7, with 8 bases identical to TRBD1. DNA of the CDR3: TGCGCCAGCAGCTGGGGACAGGACTACGAGCAGTACTTC. Amino acids: CASSWGQDYEQYF.